This TCR beta chain was found in a study of post-analysis software for immune sequencing data. This clonotype has a handful of counts. Its antigen remains unidentified. V was clipped by 3 bases and J by 3 bases, with 19 bases between them. The CDR3 contains 18 residues. Germline-derived CDR1 and CDR2 are SGDLS and YYNGEE. Carried by the TCR beta cDNA libraries were unique molecular identifiers. Each CDR3 protein gets one entry after TCRdb re-called the PCR reads with MiXCR. The sample yields 450,000 or so distinct CDR3 sequences, 45% seen once. The study, taken as a whole, reports: Several TRBV segments were more frequent in patients than controls; TRBV5-6, TRBV5-1 and TRBV20-1 belonged to this group. Among multiple sclerosis patients, normalized Chao1 diversity was significantly below that of controls.

The sequence came from a girl aged 5-17 years with multiple sclerosis. The J gene is TRBJ2-6, the V gene TRBV9, with TRBD1 as a possible D gene (6 bases). Sequencing input: blood. CDR3 in amino acids: CASSATGHEGDGANVLTF. CDR3 coding DNA: TGTGCCAGCAGCGCGACAGGACATGAAGGGGATGGGGCCAACGTCCTGACTTTC.